The 18 T cell receptor beta chains reported below all come from one sample, sequenced in a study of monozygotic twins with inflammatory bowel disease. TCRdb re-called the 5' RACE reads; every CDR3 protein appears as one record, without DNA. The sample totals fewer than 450,000 distinct CDR3 sequences. Source material: blood. The receptors derive from a human donor with ulcerative colitis or Crohn's disease, or a healthy co-twin of an affected twin (not recorded which).

V is TRBV5-1 and J is TRBJ2-7. This CDR3 is built from 15 residues. Germline loops: CDR1 SGHRS, CDR2 YFSETQ. The CDR3 region is CASSFLGSRSYEQYF.

The chain couples TRBV2 to TRBJ2-1; the D gene TCRdb calls, TRBD2, cannot be checked with no DNA. This CDR3 region has 17 residues. CDR1 and CDR2 (germline): SNHLY, FYNNEI. The CDR3 region is CASSDSLAGAIPDEQFF.

V is TRBV7-2 and J is TRBJ2-7; TCRdb picks TRBD2, but there is no DNA to check that call. The germline V gene has CDR1 SGHTA and CDR2 FQGNSA. The CDR3 is made up of 16 amino acids. This CDR3 is CASTRTSGGDSYEQYF.

The CDR3 sequence: CASSLTKLEPLHF. The chain couples TRBV12-3 or TRBV12-4 to TRBJ1-6. The CDR3 contains 13 residues.

CDR3 amino acids: CASVQSGDEKLFF. The J gene is TRBJ1-4, the V gene TRBV18; as DNA is missing, the TRBD1 call by TCRdb cannot be tested. The germline CDR1 and CDR2 sequences are KGHSH and LQKENI. The CDR3 has 13 amino acids. Based on the CDR3 plus reference TRBV18 and TRBJ1-4, the full variable domain is NAGVMQNPRHLVRRRGQEARLRCSPMKGHSHVYWYRQLPEEGLKFMVYLQKENIIDESGMPKERFSAEFPKEGPSILRIQQVVRGDSAAYFCASVQSGDEKLFFGSGTQLSVL.

The gene calls are TRBV28 and TRBJ2-4; the D gene TCRdb calls, TRBD1, cannot be checked with no DNA. CDR3 length: 17 residues. From germline, CDR1 is MDHEN and CDR2 SYDVKM. The CDR3 loop reads CASSYTNPAVAKNIQYF. Full variable domain (remainder filled in from reference TRBV28 and TRBJ2-4): DVKVTQSSRYLVKRTGEKVFLECVQDMDHENMFWYRQDPGLGLRLIYFSYDVKMKEKGDIPEGYSVSREKKERFSLILESASTNQTSMYLCASSYTNPAVAKNIQYFGAGTRLSVL.

V gene TRBV20-1 combines with J gene TRBJ2-1; TCRdb designates TRBD2, a call that cannot be tested without DNA. The CDR3 totals 13 residues. The germline V gene has CDR1 DFQATT and CDR2 SNEGSKA (reference sequence). The CDR3 spells CSASLAGYNEQFF.

CDR3 amino acids: CASSWNTQETQYF. The V and J genes are TRBV5-1 and TRBJ2-5. CDR3 size: 13 residues. From germline, CDR1 is SGHRS and CDR2 YFSETQ.

The chain employs TRBV20-1 and TRBJ2-3. CDR1 is DFQATT and CDR2 is SNEGSKA in the germline V gene (reference sequence). The CDR3 spans 12 residues. Here the CDR3 reads CSARDPASTQYF.

The V call is TRBV30, the J call TRBJ2-3; the TCRdb D gene call, TRBD1, has no DNA to confirm it. Germline assignment: CDR1 GTSNPN and CDR2 SVGIG (reference sequence). CDR3 length: 15 residues. CDR3: CAWRGTGGGTDTQYF.

The chain has TRBV12-3 or TRBV12-4 and TRBJ1-1; as DNA is missing, the TRBD1 call by TCRdb cannot be tested. This CDR3 contains 12 residues. The CDR3 sequence: CASSLNRGEAFF.

V and J are TRBV20-1 and TRBJ1-4. CDR1 and CDR2 (germline): DFQATT, SNEGSKA (reference sequence). This CDR3 is 13 amino acids long. The CDR3 sequence is CSATPGPNEKLFF.

This chain uses TRBV4-3 with TRBJ2-1; TCRdb gives TRBD1 as the D gene, but with no DNA this cannot be confirmed. The CDR3 runs to 15 residues. Germline loops: CDR1 LGHNA, CDR2 YSLEER. The CDR3 region is CASSQYNREVGEQFF.

This chain uses TRBV7-9 with TRBJ1-5; with no DNA, the TCRdb D assignment of TRBD1 cannot be verified. The CDR3 is made up of 17 amino acids. Germline V CDR1 and CDR2: SEHNR, FQNEAQ (reference sequence). CDR3 protein: CASSPGVSSDSNQPQHF.

This chain uses TRBV4-1 with TRBJ2-5. CDR3 size: 15 residues. From germline, CDR1 is MGHRA and CDR2 YSYEKL. The CDR3 protein is CASSQVESGWETQYF.

CDR3 loop: CASIGLGHQHQHF. The rearrangement joins TRBV2 to TRBJ1-5. The CDR3 covers 13 residues. Germline values: CDR1 SNHLY, CDR2 FYNNEI.

The chain recombines TRBV11-3 with TRBJ1-1; absent DNA, TCRdb's TRBD1 call cannot be checked. Germline V gene lookup returns CDR1 SGHNT and CDR2 YENEEA. The CDR3 contains 14 residues. The CDR3: CASSPNRGYTEAFF.

The J gene is TRBJ2-1, the V gene TRBV5-1; TCRdb names TRBD2, which stays unverified in the absence of DNA. CDR1 and CDR2 from the germline V gene are SGHRS and YFSETQ. The CDR3 totals 16 residues. The CDR3 here is CASSLELAGGGNEQFF.